This T cell receptor (beta chain) emerged from a study of blood T cells in healthy people across ages. Study as a whole: Through template switching, about one barcoded beta molecule was captured per two T cells, as measured in model experiments.

This clonotype was counted only a few times. The antigen remains undetermined. All donors came from Russia, were Caucasian and healthy, and spanned ages roughly 6 to 95. Germline CDR1 and CDR2: MNHEY and SVGAGI. V dropped 6 bases and J dropped 4 bases, with 21 bases sitting between them. The CDR3 is made up of 16 amino acids. Findings and caveats of the study: Fewer expanded clones and more diversity marked long-lived versus aged donors.

It was with a sample-barcoded 5' primer and a J-beta primer mix that a second PCR of roughly 6 to 12 cycles was run. Tagging of each cDNA molecule was performed by a template-switch adaptor with 12 random nucleotides. In TCRdb, the 5' RACE reads were re-called with MiXCR into one record per CDR3 protein. The table has approximately 1.5 million distinct CDR3 sequences, about 35% seen once. The TCR comes from a woman in her 30s in good health. The chain is built from TRBV6-5 and TRBJ1-2; perhaps TRBD1 as D (6 bases). Source material: blood. The CDR3 DNA follows: TGTGCCAGCAGCGACAGGACGAGTGGGGCTGTCTATGGCTACACCTTC. Protein: CASSDRTSGAVYGYTF.